This TCR beta chain emerged from a study of identifying expanded T cells in peripheral blood. The study's findings and limits: Clone count variance between approximately two-week samples rose with total template count. Differentially abundant clones: 0.95 to 1.5 between replicates, about 15 at two to three weeks, under 25 at four.

V shed 4 bases, J shed 7 bases, and the junction held 4 bases outside the gene matches. Germline CDR1 MNHEY, CDR2 SMNVEV (reference sequence). This CDR3 is built from 13 residues. Assay: immunoSEQ multiplex PCR; the TCRdb copy retains only in-frame clones and omits some. The sample contains under 100,000 clones, around 90% of which appear only once. Points on this clone: Its antigen is not identified.

V gene TRBV27 combines with J gene TRBJ1-2; 9 nucleotides line up with TRBD1. Sample: blood. The receptor was isolated from a person aged 18 to 70 in good health. The CDR3 loop reads CASSYGQGSGYTF. The DNA for the CDR3 is TGTGCCAGCAGTTATGGACAGGGGTCTGGCTACACCTTC.